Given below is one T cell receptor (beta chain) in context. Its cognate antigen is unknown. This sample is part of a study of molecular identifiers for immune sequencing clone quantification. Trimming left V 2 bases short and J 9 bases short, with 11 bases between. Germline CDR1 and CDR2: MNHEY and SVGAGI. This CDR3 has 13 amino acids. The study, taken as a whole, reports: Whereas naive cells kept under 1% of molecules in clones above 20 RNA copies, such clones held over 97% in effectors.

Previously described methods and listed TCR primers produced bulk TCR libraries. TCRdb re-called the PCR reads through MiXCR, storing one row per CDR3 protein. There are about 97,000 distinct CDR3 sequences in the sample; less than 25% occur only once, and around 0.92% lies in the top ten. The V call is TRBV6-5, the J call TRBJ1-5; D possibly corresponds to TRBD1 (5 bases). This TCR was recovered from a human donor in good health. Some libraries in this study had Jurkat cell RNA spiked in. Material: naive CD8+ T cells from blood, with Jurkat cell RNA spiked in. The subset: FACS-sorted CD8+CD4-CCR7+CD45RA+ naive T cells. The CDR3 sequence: CASSYGHGLPQHF. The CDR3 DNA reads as TGTGCCAGCAGTTACGGACACGGGTTGCCCCAGCATTTT.